This TCR beta chain was found in a study of shared T cell receptors in the human thymus. This clone showed up just a few times. Sequencing was performed with immunoSEQ multiplex PCR; in TCRdb, only in-frame clones are kept and a portion is missing. The sample has about 500,000 clones, 78% seen once. The sample also formed part of further work on human thymus T cells. Per that paper: Corrective cardiac operations yielded the resected thymus tissue. A high degree of thymic repertoire overlap among unrelated individuals was reported in related research.

The receptor's source is a boy under two years old with a congenital heart defect. The specimen was thymocytes.

The CDR3 coding sequence is TGTGCCAGCAGCTTATCGCTGCAGGGCGATGGCTACACCTTC. Encoded protein: CASSLSLQGDGYTF. This chain uses TRBV7-6 with TRBJ1-2; possible D gene TRBD1, 5 bases. V was shortened by 2 bases and J by 6 bases, with 13 bases between the two germline ends. Germline V gives CDR1 SGHVS, CDR2 FNYEAQ. This CDR3 spans 14 amino acids.